One T cell receptor beta chain is described in this entry. Measured with immunoSEQ multiplex PCR; TCRdb has only the in-frame clones, and not every one. The top ten hold 8% to 10% of the sample, which has tens of thousands of clones, 70% to 90% seen once. The sample belongs to a study of blood T cell repertoires in COVID-19. The trim removed 4 bases at V and 0 bases at J, leaving 10 bases unmatched. The CDR3 is made up of 17 amino acids. The germline V gene has CDR1 SGHNT and CDR2 YYREEE (reference sequence). Material for sequencing was peripheral blood. The chain links TRBV5-4 to TRBJ2-3, with TRBD2 identical over 8 bases. The clonotype was recovered from a man in his 60s in a cohort sampled during active COVID-19. In DNA, the CDR3 is TGTGCCAGCAGCCCGGGAGGGAGGGGCTATAGCACAGATACGCAGTATTTT. Its translation is CASSPGGRGYSTDTQYF.